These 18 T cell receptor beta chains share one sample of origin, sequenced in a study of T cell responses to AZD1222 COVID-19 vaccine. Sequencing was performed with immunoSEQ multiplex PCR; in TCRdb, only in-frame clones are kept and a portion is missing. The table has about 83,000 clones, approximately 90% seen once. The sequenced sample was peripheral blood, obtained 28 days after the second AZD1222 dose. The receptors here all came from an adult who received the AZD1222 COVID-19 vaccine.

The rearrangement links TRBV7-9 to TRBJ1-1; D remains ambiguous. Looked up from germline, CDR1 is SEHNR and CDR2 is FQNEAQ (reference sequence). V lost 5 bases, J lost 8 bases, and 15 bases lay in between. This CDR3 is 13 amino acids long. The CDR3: CASSPPAQTEAFF. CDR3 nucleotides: TGTGCCAGCAGCCCTCCCGCGCAGACAGAAGCTTTCTTT.

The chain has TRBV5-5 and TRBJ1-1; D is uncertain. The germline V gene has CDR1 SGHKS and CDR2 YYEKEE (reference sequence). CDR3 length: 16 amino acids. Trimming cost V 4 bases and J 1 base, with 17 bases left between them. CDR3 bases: TGTGCCAGCAGCCTATTTGTGGATCTCGGGAACACTGAAGCTTTCTTT. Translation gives CASSLFVDLGNTEAFF.

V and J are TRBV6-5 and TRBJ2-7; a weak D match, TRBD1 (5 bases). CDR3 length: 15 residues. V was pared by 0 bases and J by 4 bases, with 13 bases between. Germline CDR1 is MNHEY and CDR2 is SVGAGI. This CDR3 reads CASSYSTWGVYEQYF. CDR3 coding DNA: TGTGCCAGCAGTTACTCGACCTGGGGCGTGTACGAGCAGTACTTC.

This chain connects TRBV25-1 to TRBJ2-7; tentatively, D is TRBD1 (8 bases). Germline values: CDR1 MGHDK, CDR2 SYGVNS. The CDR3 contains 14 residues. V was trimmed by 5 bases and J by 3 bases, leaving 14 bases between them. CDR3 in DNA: TGTGCCAGCAGTATTACAGGGGGGGGCTACGAGCAGTACTTC. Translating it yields CASSITGGGYEQYF.

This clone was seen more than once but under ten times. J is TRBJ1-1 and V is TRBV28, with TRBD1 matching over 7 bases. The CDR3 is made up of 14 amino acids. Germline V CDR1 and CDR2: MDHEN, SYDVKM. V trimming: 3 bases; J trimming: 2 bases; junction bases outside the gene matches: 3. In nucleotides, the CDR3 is TGTGCCAGCAGTTTCCACAGGGGTAACACTGAAGCTTTCTTT. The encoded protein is CASSFHRGNTEAFF.

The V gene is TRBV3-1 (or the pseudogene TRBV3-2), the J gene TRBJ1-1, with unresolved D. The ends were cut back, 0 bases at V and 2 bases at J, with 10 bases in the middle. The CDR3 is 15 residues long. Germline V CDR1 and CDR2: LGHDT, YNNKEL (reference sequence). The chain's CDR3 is CASSQDPDFNTEAFF. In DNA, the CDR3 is TGTGCCAGCAGCCAAGATCCGGACTTCAACACTGAAGCTTTCTTT.

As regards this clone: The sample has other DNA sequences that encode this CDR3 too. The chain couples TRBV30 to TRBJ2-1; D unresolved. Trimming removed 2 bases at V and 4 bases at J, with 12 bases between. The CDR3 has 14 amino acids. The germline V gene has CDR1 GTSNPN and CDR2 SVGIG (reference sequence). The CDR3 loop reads CAWSRPGLYNEQFF. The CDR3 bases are TGTGCCTGGAGTAGGCCGGGCCTATACAATGAGCAGTTCTTC. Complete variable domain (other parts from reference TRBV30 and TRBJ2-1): SQTIHQWPATLVQPVGSPLSLECTVEGTSNPNLYWYRQAAGRGLQLLFYSVGIGQISSEVPQNLSASRPQDRQFILSSKKLLLSDSGFYLCAWSRPGLYNEQFFGPGTRLTVL.

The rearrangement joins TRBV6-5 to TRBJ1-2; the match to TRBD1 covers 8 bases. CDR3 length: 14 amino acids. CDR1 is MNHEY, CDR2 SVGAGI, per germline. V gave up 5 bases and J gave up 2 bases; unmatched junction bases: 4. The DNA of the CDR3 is TGTGCCAGCAGTCCGGGGACAGGCAACTATGGCTACACCTTC. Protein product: CASSPGTGNYGYTF.

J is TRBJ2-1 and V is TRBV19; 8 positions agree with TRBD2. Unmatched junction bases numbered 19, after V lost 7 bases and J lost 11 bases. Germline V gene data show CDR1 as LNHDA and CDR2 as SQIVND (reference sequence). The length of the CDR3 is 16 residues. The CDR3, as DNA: TGTGCCAGTATGGGGAGAGAACGGGGGGGAGGCGATAAGCAGTTCTTC. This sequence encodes CASMGRERGGGDKQFF.

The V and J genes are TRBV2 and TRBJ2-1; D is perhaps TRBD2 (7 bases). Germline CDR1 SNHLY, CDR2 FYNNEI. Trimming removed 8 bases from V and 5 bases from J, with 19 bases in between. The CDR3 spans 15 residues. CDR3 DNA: TGTGCCAGCCAGTACCAGCGGGGACACAACAATGAGCAGTTCTTC. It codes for CASQYQRGHNNEQFF. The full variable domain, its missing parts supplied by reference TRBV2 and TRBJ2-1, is EPEVTQTPSHQVTQMGQEVILRCVPISNHLYFYWYRQILGQKVEFLVSFYNNEISEKSEIFDDQFSVERPDGSNFTLKIRSTKLEDSAMYFCASQYQRGHNNEQFFGPGTRLTVL.

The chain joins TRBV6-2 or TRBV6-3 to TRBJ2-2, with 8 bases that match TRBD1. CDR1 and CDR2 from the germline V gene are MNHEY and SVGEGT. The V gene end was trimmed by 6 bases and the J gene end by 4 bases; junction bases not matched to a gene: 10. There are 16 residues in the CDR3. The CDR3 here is CASSSLGQEVTGELFF. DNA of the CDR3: TGTGCCAGCAGCTCCTTGGGACAGGAGGTCACCGGGGAGCTGTTTTTT.

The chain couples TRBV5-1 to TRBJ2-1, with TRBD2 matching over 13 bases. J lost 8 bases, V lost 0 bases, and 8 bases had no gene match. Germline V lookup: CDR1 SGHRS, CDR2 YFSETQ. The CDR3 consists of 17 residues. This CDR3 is CASSLELAGGIVDEQFF. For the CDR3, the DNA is TGCGCCAGCAGCTTGGAACTAGCGGGAGGGATTGTCGATGAGCAGTTCTTC.

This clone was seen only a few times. The CDR3 region is CASSLSSGGNSPLHF. Written as DNA, the CDR3 is TGTGCCAGCAGTTTATCTTCAGGGGGCAATTCACCCCTCCACTTT. This chain joins TRBV28 and TRBJ1-6; 8 bases fit TRBD1. Trimming took 1 base from V and 7 from J; bases not matched to a gene: 3. CDR1 is MDHEN, CDR2 SYDVKM, per germline. CDR3 length: 15 residues.

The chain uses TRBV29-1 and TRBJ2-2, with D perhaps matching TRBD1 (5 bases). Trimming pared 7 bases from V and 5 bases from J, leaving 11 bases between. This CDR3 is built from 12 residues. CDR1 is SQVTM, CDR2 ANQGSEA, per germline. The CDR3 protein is CSGLTETGELFF. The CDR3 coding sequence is TGCAGCGGGCTGACAGAGACCGGGGAGCTGTTTTTT.

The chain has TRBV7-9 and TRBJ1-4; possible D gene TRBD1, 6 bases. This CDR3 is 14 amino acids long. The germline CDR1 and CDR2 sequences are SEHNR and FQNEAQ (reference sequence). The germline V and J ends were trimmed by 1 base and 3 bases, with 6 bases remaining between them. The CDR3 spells CASSLGQANEKLFF. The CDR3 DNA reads TGTGCCAGCAGCTTAGGACAGGCTAATGAAAAACTGTTTTTT.

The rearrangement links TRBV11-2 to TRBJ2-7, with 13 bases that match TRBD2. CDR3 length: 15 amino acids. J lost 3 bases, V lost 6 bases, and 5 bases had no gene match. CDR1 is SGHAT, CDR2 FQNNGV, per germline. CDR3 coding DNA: TGTGCCAGCAGTCCCGGGACTAGCGGGAACTACGAGCAGTACTTC. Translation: CASSPGTSGNYEQYF.

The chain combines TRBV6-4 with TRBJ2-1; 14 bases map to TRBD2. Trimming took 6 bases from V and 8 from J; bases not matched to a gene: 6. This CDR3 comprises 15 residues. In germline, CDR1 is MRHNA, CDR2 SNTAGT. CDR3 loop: CASRRLAGGPDEQFF. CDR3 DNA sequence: TGTGCCAGCAGGCGACTAGCGGGAGGGCCCGATGAGCAGTTCTTC.

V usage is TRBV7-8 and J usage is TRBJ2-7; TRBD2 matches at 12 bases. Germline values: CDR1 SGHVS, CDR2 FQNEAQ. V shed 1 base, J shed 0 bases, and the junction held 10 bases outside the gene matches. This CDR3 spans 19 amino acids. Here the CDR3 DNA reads TGTGCCAGCAGCTTAGATTTGCGACTAGCGGGAGCCAGCTCCTACGAGCAGTACTTC. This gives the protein CASSLDLRLAGASSYEQYF.